The 25 T cell receptor beta chains reported below all come from one sample, sequenced in a study of cytomegalovirus exposure and HLA in healthy donors. Use of 60 Vbeta and 13 Jbeta primers characterized the PCR. Using immunoSEQ multiplex PCR, the repertoire was profiled, and TCRdb retains in-frame clones only, with some absent. The sample records roughly 300,000 clones, more than 80% being singletons. The sequenced sample consisted of PBMCs. These receptors were collected from a man aged 35 to 55 in good health and CMV-seropositive.

In this sample, this clone turned up many times. The chain combines TRBV5-4 with TRBJ1-2; 10 positions match TRBD1. Trimming cost V 4 bases and J 4 bases; bases outside gene matches: 13. CDR1 is SGHNT and CDR2 is YYREEE in the germline V gene (reference sequence). The CDR3 runs 17 residues. The DNA for the CDR3 is TGTGCCAGCAGCCTCAGGGACAGGGGAGCCCCCGGCTATGGCTACACCTTC. Translated: CASSLRDRGAPGYGYTF.

V gene TRBV4-2 combines with J gene TRBJ2-4, with TRBD2 identical over 7 bases. The CDR3 consists of 15 residues. V lost 1 base to trimming and J lost 8 bases; unmatched junction nucleotides: 8. Germline V gene sequence: CDR1 LGHNA, CDR2 YNFKEQ. CDR3 bases: TGTGCCAGCAGCCAAGCCTTTGGGGAGGGAGACATTCAGTACTTC. Translation: CASSQAFGEGDIQYF.

This clone was found a few times. V and J are TRBV6-5 and TRBJ1-1, with a weak D call TRBD1 (5 bases). The CDR3 is 12 residues long. In germline, CDR1 is MNHEY, CDR2 SVGAGI. Trimming left V 11 bases short and J 5 bases short, with 15 bases between. CDR3 loop: CAGGGPGTEAFF. DNA for the CDR3: TGTGCCGGGGGGGGTCCCGGGACTGAAGCTTTCTTT.

The rearrangement links TRBV6-1 to TRBJ1-1, with 7 bases fitting TRBD1. V shed 5 bases, J shed 4 bases, and the junction held 10 bases outside the gene matches. The CDR3 consists of 15 residues. Germline CDR1 is MNHNS and CDR2 is SASEGT. The CDR3 sequence: CASSLGDRVGTEAFF. The CDR3 DNA reads as TGTGCCAGCAGTCTGGGAGACAGGGTGGGCACTGAAGCTTTCTTT.

V and J are TRBV29-1 and TRBJ2-7; D may be TRBD2 (6 bases). Trimming removed 0 bases at V and 0 bases at J, with 12 bases between. Germline CDR1 SQVTM, CDR2 ANQGSEA. This CDR3 spans 15 amino acids. This CDR3 is CSVEERGTSSYEQYF. CDR3 nucleotides: TGCAGCGTTGAAGAACGCGGGACGAGCTCCTACGAGCAGTACTTC.

The chain links TRBV28 to TRBJ2-7, with a weak D call TRBD1 (6 bases). This CDR3 contains 14 residues. Trimming removed 4 bases at V and 3 bases at J, with 13 bases between. Germline CDR1 and CDR2: MDHEN and SYDVKM. This chain's CDR3 is CASSYRVADYEQYF. The CDR3 nucleotides are TGTGCCAGCAGTTACAGGGTAGCAGACTACGAGCAGTACTTC. The full variable domain, completed using reference TRBV28 and TRBJ2-7, is DVKVTQSSRYLVKRTGEKVFLECVQDMDHENMFWYRQDPGLGLRLIYFSYDVKMKEKGDIPEGYSVSREKKERFSLILESASTNQTSMYLCASSYRVADYEQYFGPGTRLTVT.

The gene calls are TRBV7-9 and TRBJ1-2; weak D call: TRBD1 (5 bases). V dropped 5 bases and J dropped 6 bases, with 10 bases sitting between them. This CDR3 has 12 amino acids. CDR1 and CDR2 (germline): SEHNR, FQNEAQ (reference sequence). CDR3 DNA: TGTGCCAGCAGCCCCACACAGGATGGCTACACCTTC. Its protein is CASSPTQDGYTF.

V gene TRBV27 combines with J gene TRBJ2-2; TRBD2 matches 9 bases. The CDR3 is made up of 17 amino acids. The germline gives CDR1 MNHEY, CDR2 SMNVEV (reference sequence). With 1 base clipped from V and 2 bases from J, the junction kept 5 bases outside the gene matches. The chain's CDR3 is CASSLLGLAGNTGELFF. The CDR3 coding sequence is TGTGCCAGCAGTTTATTGGGCCTAGCGGGAAACACCGGGGAGCTGTTTTTT.

The rearrangement links TRBV19 to TRBJ2-1; TRBD1 agrees at 9 bases. This CDR3 comprises 15 residues. The V gene end was trimmed by 5 bases and the J gene end by 6 bases; junction bases not matched to a gene: 8. Germline CDR1 LNHDA, CDR2 SQIVND (reference sequence). As DNA, the CDR3 is TGTGCCAGTAGTCCCAGGGGACAGGGTTTCAATGAGCAGTTCTTC. Protein: CASSPRGQGFNEQFF.

The gene calls are TRBV28 and TRBJ1-2; D may be TRBD1 (6 bases). Germline-derived CDR1 and CDR2 are MDHEN and SYDVKM. The CDR3 contains 17 residues. V lost 5 bases to trimming and J lost 2 bases, with 21 bases between them. This CDR3 reads CASSPSRRGAPNYGYTF. For the CDR3, the DNA is TGTGCCAGCAGTCCCTCCCGGCGGGGGGCACCAAACTATGGCTACACCTTC.

The genes are TRBV27 and TRBJ2-5; D ambiguous. The J call is uncertain, as TRBJ2-7 better fits the DNA end. CDR1 is MNHEY, CDR2 SMNVEV, per germline (reference sequence). The CDR3 extends over 14 amino acids. CDR3 in amino acids: CASSSAVTSYEQYF. In DNA, the CDR3 is TGTGCCAGCAGCTCGGCGGTCACCTCCTACGAGCAGTACTTC.

The chain is built from TRBV7-2 and TRBJ1-4; D not resolved. From germline, CDR1 is SGHTA and CDR2 FQGNSA. Trimming took 4 bases from V and 0 from J, leaving 9 bases between them. This CDR3 is built from 15 residues. CDR3: CASSSQIATNEKLFF. The CDR3 region has the DNA TGTGCCAGCAGCTCACAGATTGCAACTAATGAAAAACTGTTTTTT.

The chain uses TRBV13 and TRBJ2-7, with 14 bases lining up with TRBD2. The V gene's germline CDR1 is PRHDT and CDR2 FYEKMQ (reference sequence). The CDR3 spans 14 residues. V was pared by 5 bases and J by 5 bases, with 2 bases of the junction left unmatched. CDR3 DNA: TGTGCCAGCAGCCAGGGACTAGCGGGAGACGAGCAGTACTTC. This codes for CASSQGLAGDEQYF.

The chain uses TRBV5-5 and TRBJ1-1; tentative D call: TRBD1 (6 bases). This CDR3 comprises 14 residues. V gave up 0 bases and J gave up 4 bases, with 10 bases separating them. Germline values: CDR1 SGHKS, CDR2 YYEKEE (reference sequence). This CDR3 reads CASSLEGGGTEAFF. The CDR3, as DNA: TGTGCCAGCAGCTTGGAGGGGGGGGGCACTGAAGCTTTCTTT. Full variable domain (remainder filled in from reference TRBV5-5 and TRBJ1-1): DAGVTQSPTHLIKTRGQQVTLRCSPISGHKSVSWYQQVLGQGPQFIFQYYEKEERGRGNFPDRFSARQFPNYSSELNVNALLLGDSALYLCASSLEGGGTEAFFGQGTRLTVV.

This chain joins TRBV2 and TRBJ2-7; 7 positions match TRBD2. Germline V gene data show CDR1 as SNHLY and CDR2 as FYNNEI. CDR3 size: 14 residues. Losses at the gene ends were 8 bases for V and 1 base for J; bases not matched to a gene: 8. CDR3 sequence: CASAPTSQSYEQYF. CDR3 sequence (DNA): TGTGCCAGCGCCCCGACTAGCCAGTCCTACGAGCAGTACTTC.

This clone was observed once. The chain has TRBV7-8 and TRBJ2-1, with 11 bases that match TRBD2. V trimming: 2 bases; J trimming: 1 base; junction bases outside the gene matches: 10. The V gene's germline CDR1 is SGHVS and CDR2 FQNEAQ. There are 19 residues in the CDR3. The CDR3 reads CASSLRLAGHSRSYNEQFF. Here the CDR3 DNA reads TGTGCCAGCAGCTTACGACTAGCGGGACATTCTCGATCCTACAATGAGCAGTTCTTC. The whole variable domain, filled in from reference TRBV7-8 and TRBJ2-1, reads GAGVSQSPRYKVAKRGQDVALRCDPISGHVSLFWYQQALGQGPEFLTYFQNEAQLDKSGLPSDRFFAERPEGSVSTLKIQRTQQEDSAVYLCASSLRLAGHSRSYNEQFFGPGTRLTVL.

The gene calls are TRBV2 and TRBJ1-4; 7 nucleotides match TRBD1. The CDR3 sequence is 14 residues long. J gave up 8 bases and V 4 bases, and 7 bases lay outside the gene matches. Germline V CDR1 and CDR2: SNHLY, FYNNEI. CDR3 nucleotides: TGTGCCAGCAGTGTACAGACAGGGACCGAAAAACTGTTTTTT. It codes for CASSVQTGTEKLFF.

The chain employs TRBV5-4 and TRBJ2-2; a possible D gene is TRBD2 (5 bases). Per the germline V gene, CDR1 is SGHNT and CDR2 is YYREEE (reference sequence). This CDR3 spans 15 amino acids. Trimming shortened V by 1 base and J by 5 bases, and 12 bases separated the two germline ends. CDR3 in DNA: TGTGCCAGCAGCTTGTTAGCCGGGGATACCGGGGAGCTGTTTTTT. This translates into CASSLLAGDTGELFF. The entire variable domain, with the rest obtained from reference TRBV5-4 and TRBJ2-2, is as follows: ETGVTQSPTHLIKTRGQQVTLRCSSQSGHNTVSWYQQALGQGPQFIFQYYREEENGRGNFPPRFSGLQFPNYSSELNVNALELDDSALYLCASSLLAGDTGELFFGEGSRLTVL.

The chain employs TRBV19 and TRBJ2-7; D is perhaps TRBD1 (6 bases). The germline gives CDR1 LNHDA, CDR2 SQIVND (reference sequence). The CDR3 consists of 13 residues. The germline V and J ends were trimmed by 7 bases and 5 bases, with 15 bases remaining between them. In nucleotides, the CDR3 is TGTGCCAGTACCGGACAGATTCGGGACGAGCAGTACTTC. Protein sequence: CASTGQIRDEQYF.

This clone was counted between two and nine times. The gene calls are TRBV5-1 and TRBJ2-1; D unclear. The CDR3 has 14 residues. V dropped 3 bases and J dropped 4 bases, with 11 bases sitting between them. Germline V gives CDR1 SGHRS, CDR2 YFSETQ. CDR3 region: CASSSNSGYNEQFF. The CDR3 DNA sequence: TGCGCCAGCAGCTCCAATTCAGGATACAATGAGCAGTTCTTC.

The chain recombines TRBV5-6 with TRBJ2-1; 15 nucleotides line up with TRBD2. The CDR3 contains 18 residues. Losses at the gene ends were 5 bases for V and 7 bases for J; bases not matched to a gene: 13. CDR1 and CDR2 from the germline V gene are SGHDT and YYEEEE. CDR3 sequence reads: CASRFGLAGGPIVNEQFF. DNA for the CDR3: TGTGCCAGCAGATTCGGACTAGCGGGAGGGCCTATTGTAAATGAGCAGTTCTTC.

The gene calls are TRBV14 and TRBJ1-1, with D maybe TRBD1 (6 bases). The V gene lost 0 bases and the J gene lost 1 base, with 12 bases spanning the gap. The CDR3 totals 16 residues. Germline-derived CDR1 and CDR2 are SGHDN and FVKESK. CDR3 in DNA: TGTGCCAGCAGCCAAGATACAGGGCTCCCGAACACTGAAGCTTTCTTT. Protein product: CASSQDTGLPNTEAFF.

The chain links TRBV19 to TRBJ2-7; tentatively, D is TRBD2 (5 bases). The germline V gene has CDR1 LNHDA and CDR2 SQIVND (reference sequence). This CDR3 has 14 residues. Trimming stripped 6 bases from V and 2 bases from J, with 14 bases between. In DNA form, the CDR3 reads TGTGCCAGTAGCTCGAGCGGAATCCCCTACGAGCAGTACTTC. Translated: CASSSSGIPYEQYF.

This clone has a single count. The J gene is TRBJ2-5, the V gene TRBV6-1; 11 nucleotides agree with TRBD2. The J call may not be correct, given that the DNA end is closer to TRBJ2-7. The germline CDR1 and CDR2 sequences are MNHNS and SASEGT. CDR3 size: 15 residues. CDR3 nucleotides: TGTGCCAGCAGCGGTAGCGGGAGGGCCCCCTACGAGCAGTACTTC. Translated, it gives CASSGSGRAPYEQYF.

This chain links TRBV19 with TRBJ1-1, with 8 bases aligning to TRBD1. CDR1 and CDR2 from the germline V gene are LNHDA and SQIVND (reference sequence). Unmatched junction bases numbered 6, after V lost 1 base and J lost 5 bases. CDR3 length equals 15 residues. In DNA form, the CDR3 reads TGTGCCAGTAGTATAGCGCGACAGGGGTGGACTGAAGCTTTCTTT. It codes for CASSIARQGWTEAFF.